The sample holds a few counts of the clone carrying this T cell receptor (beta chain). This record belongs to a study of T-cell reconstitution after alpha-beta-depleted transplantation in children. The authors prepared the TCRbeta library with unique molecular identifiers. TCRdb re-derived calls from the PCR reads in MiXCR, one entry per CDR3 protein. The sample lists some 390,000 distinct CDR3 sequences, roughly 21% seen once, with about 3.8% in the top ten. Per germline, CDR1 DFQATT and CDR2 SNEGSKA (reference sequence). The V end was cut by 6 bases, the J end by 7 bases, with 13 bases between. The CDR3 consists of 12 residues.

Sequenced material: PBMCs from the stem cell graft donor, taken from the stem cell graft. The sequence was collected from a human donor who donated a stem cell graft to a child with acute myeloid leukemia. V and J are TRBV20-1 and TRBJ1-5; D call uncertain. CDR3 amino acids: CSAASIRQPQHF. The CDR3 nucleotides are TGCAGTGCCGCGTCGATCAGGCAGCCCCAGCATTTT.